Each of the 12 T cell receptor beta chains below was sequenced from the same sample in a study of human T cells and chemical hapten exposure. Each CDR3 protein gets one entry after TCRdb re-called the RACE reads with MiXCR. The data show approximately 70,000 distinct CDR3 sequences, around 9.8% seen once. The time point here: patch test 1, 2 weeks after DPC sensitization. Regarding treatment: therapeutic diphenylcyclopropenone sensitization with weekly scalp DPC. This sample comprised whole blood, obtained in connection with sensitization to the hapten diphenylcyclopropenone (DPC). Source of these receptors: a woman between 40 and 55 years old with alopecia areata. Some clones in this sample may be carry-over from other donors' samples.

There are a few counts of this clonotype. V and J are TRBV28 and TRBJ2-3; 13 bases are a match to TRBD2. V was pared by 5 bases and J by 3 bases, with 5 bases of the junction left unmatched. The CDR3 is made up of 16 amino acids. Germline V gene sequence: CDR1 MDHEN, CDR2 SYDVKM. The CDR3 sequence: CASSTSGGASTDTQYF. DNA for the CDR3: TGTGCCAGCAGTACTAGCGGGGGGGCCAGTACAGATACGCAGTATTTT.

This clonotype was seen many times. The chain recombines TRBV7-9 with TRBJ2-1; TRBD1 matches 8 bases. Trimming removed 4 bases from V and 1 base from J; junction bases left unmatched: 6. This CDR3 has 16 residues. Germline lookup yields CDR1 SEHNR and CDR2 FQNEAQ (reference sequence). Here the CDR3 DNA reads TGTGCCAGCAGCTATTCGTACAGGGGGTCCTACAATGAGCAGTTCTTC. As protein: CASSYSYRGSYNEQFF.

This clonotype was detected many times. The chain couples TRBV11-3 to TRBJ2-1; 9 bases align to TRBD2. The CDR3 spans 18 residues. V lost 0 bases and J lost 4; bases outside the gene matches: 10. Germline CDR1 and CDR2: SGHNT and YENEEA. CDR3 sequence (DNA): TGTGCCAGCAGCTTAGATCAGGGGGGAACTAGCGGGTACAATGAGCAGTTCTTC. It translates to CASSLDQGGTSGYNEQFF.

V is TRBV11-1 and J is TRBJ1-6; TRBD1 aligns across 9 bases. The junction had 11 bases not matched to a gene; V was cut back by 5 bases and J by 9 bases. This CDR3 is 16 amino acids long. CDR1 is SGHAT, CDR2 FQDESV, per germline (reference sequence). The CDR3 loop is CASSHSGTGRRSPLHF. As DNA, the CDR3 is TGTGCCAGCAGCCATTCCGGGACAGGGCGGCGTTCACCCCTCCACTTT.

The rearrangement links TRBV9 to TRBJ1-4; D is ambiguous. This CDR3 spans 13 amino acids. Germline lookup yields CDR1 SGDLS and CDR2 YYNGEE. V lost 3 bases and J lost 5, with 8 bases in between. The CDR3 region has the DNA TGTGCCAGCAGCGGAGGACTGAATGAAAAACTGTTTTTT. Residues: CASSGGLNEKLFF. Complete variable domain (other parts from reference TRBV9 and TRBJ1-4): DSGVTQTPKHLITATGQRVTLRCSPRSGDLSVYWYQQSLDQGLQFLIQYYNGEERAKGNILERFSAQQFPDLHSELNLSSLELGDSALYFCASSGGLNEKLFFGSGTQLSVL.

This clonotype showed up many times. V gene TRBV27 combines with J gene TRBJ2-6, with 10 bases identical to TRBD2. The germline V gene encodes CDR1 MNHEY and CDR2 SMNVEV (reference sequence). V shed 7 bases, J shed 0 bases, and the junction held 3 bases outside the gene matches. The CDR3 spans 16 residues. CDR3 nucleotide sequence: TGTGCCAGCATGAAGCGGGGGGGCTCTGGGGCCAACGTCCTGACTTTC. Translated: CASMKRGGSGANVLTF. The full variable domain, in which reference TRBV27 and TRBJ2-6 provide the parts outside the CDR3, is EAQVTQNPRYLITVTGKKLTVTCSQNMNHEYMSWYRQDPGLGLRQIYYSMNVEVTDKGDVPEGYKVSRKEKRNFPLILESPSPNQTSLYFCASMKRGGSGANVLTFGAGSRLTVL.

V and J are TRBV28 and TRBJ1-5; no definite D call. The CDR3 extends over 13 amino acids. The V and J ends lost 9 bases and 7 bases respectively, with 16 bases between them. Germline loops: CDR1 MDHEN, CDR2 SYDVKM. CDR3 in amino acids: CASRGVLGQPQHF. The CDR3 DNA reads TGTGCCAGTCGTGGCGTTTTAGGGCAGCCCCAGCATTTT.

This clonotype was detected ten times or more. The chain is built from TRBV3-2 and TRBJ1-2. TRBV3-2 is a documented pseudogene. This CDR3 comprises 17 residues. For the CDR3, the DNA is TGTGCCAGCAGCCAAGATAGGTTGGATGAGAATCTCTATGGCTACACCTTC. It is translated as CASSQDRLDENLYGYTF.

This clonotype showed up just a few times. V usage is TRBV5-1 and J usage is TRBJ2-6, with D unclear. The CDR3 extends over 15 amino acids. Germline V gives CDR1 SGHRS, CDR2 YFSETQ. V was cut by 4 bases and J by 5 bases, with 13 bases left in between. The CDR3 here is CASSASQEWANVLTF. CDR3 sequence (DNA): TGCGCCAGCAGCGCCTCCCAGGAGTGGGCCAACGTCCTGACTTTC. The full variable domain, rest sourced from reference TRBV5-1 and TRBJ2-6, is KAGVTQTPRYLIKTRGQQVTLSCSPISGHRSVSWYQQTPGQGLQFLFEYFSETQRNKGNFPGRFSGRQFSNSRSEMNVSTLELGDSALYLCASSASQEWANVLTFGAGSRLTVL.

In its sample, this clonotype was seen a few times. The chain has TRBV5-1 and TRBJ2-3, with a possible D match to TRBD1 (6 bases). The CDR3 contains 13 residues. Deletions cut 4 bases from V and 3 bases from J, with 9 bases between. Germline V CDR1 and CDR2: SGHRS, YFSETQ. This chain's CDR3 is CASSNTGTDTQYF. The CDR3 DNA sequence: TGCGCCAGCAGCAATACAGGGACAGATACGCAGTATTTT.

This clonotype was seen more than once but under ten times. The V gene is TRBV7-3, the J gene TRBJ2-3; 10 bases match TRBD2. V shed 4 bases, J shed 3 bases, and the junction held 4 bases outside the gene matches. Germline V gene lookup returns CDR1 SGHTA and CDR2 FQGTGA. The CDR3 runs 15 residues. In DNA, the CDR3 is TGTGCCAGCAGCTCCTTTAGCGGGGGGACAGATACGCAGTATTTT. This codes for CASSSFSGGTDTQYF.

This clonotype showed up many times. The chain uses TRBV4-3 and TRBJ2-5; unclear D gene. Germline V gene sequence: CDR1 LGHNA, CDR2 YSLEER. Trimming took off 0 bases at V and 1 base at J, with 6 bases between the two ends. This CDR3 is 14 amino acids long. The CDR3 bases are TGCGCCAGCAGCCAAGATGAGGCCCAAGAGACCCAGTACTTC. Its protein is CASSQDEAQETQYF.